Listed below are T cell receptor beta chains from one sample, sequenced in a study of T cell responses to AZD1222 COVID-19 vaccine. Generated by immunoSEQ multiplex PCR, the TCRdb table keeps only in-frame clones and is missing some. The sample lists more than 110,000 clones; more than 85% were seen once. Sequenced material: peripheral blood, taken on day 0 of AZD1222 vaccination. The receptors come from an adult in good health. Each CDR3 is given with its conserved first and last residue. The order of the fields is D gene, clone size, J gene, V gene, CDR3 protein, CDR3 DNA. The D gene is left open where the match is weak. Not every row has a clone size; where given, it reads once, few, many or a size class.

D: .
size: .
J: TRBJ1-5
V: TRBV25-1
CDR3: CASSDRGGYSNQPQHF
DNA: TGTGCCAGCAGTGACCGAGGGGGATATAGCAATCAGCCCCAGCATTTT

D: TRBD2
size: .
J: TRBJ2-1
V: TRBV12-5
CDR3: CASGLVLLPVAGGSSYNEQFF
DNA: TGTGCTAGTGGTTTGGTACTCCTCCCTGTTGCGGGAGGGAGCTCCTACAATGAGCAGTTCTTC

D: .
size: .
J: TRBJ2-7
V: TRBV28
CDR3: CASRPPGRPYEQYF
DNA: TGTGCCAGCAGACCCCCGGGACGACCCTACGAGCAGTACTTC

D: .
size: .
J: TRBJ1-1
V: TRBV5-1
CDR3: CASSYPHGDTEAFF
DNA: TGCGCCAGCAGCTACCCCCACGGGGACACTGAAGCTTTCTTT

D: TRBD1
size: .
J: TRBJ2-2
V: TRBV6-4
CDR3: CASRGTGETGELFF
DNA: TGTGCCAGCAGGGGGACAGGGGAGACCGGGGAGCTGTTTTTT

D: .
size: .
J: TRBJ1-1
V: TRBV12-3/TRBV12-4
CDR3: CASSLGVGTEAFF
DNA: TGTGCCAGCAGTTTGGGGGTCGGCACTGAAGCTTTCTTT

D: .
size: .
J: TRBJ2-7
V: TRBV19
CDR3: CASSENFYEQYF
DNA: TGTGCCAGTTCGGAGAACTTCTACGAGCAGTACTTC

D: TRBD1
size: .
J: TRBJ1-2
V: TRBV6-6
CDR3: CASSSGTGAHLYTF
DNA: TGTGCCAGCAGTTCCGGGACAGGGGCCCACCTGTACACCTTC

D: .
size: once
J: TRBJ1-1
V: TRBV5-6
CDR3: CASSLGRLNTEAFF
DNA: TGTGCCAGCAGCTTGGGCCGGCTGAACACTGAAGCTTTCTTT

D: .
size: .
J: TRBJ1-5
V: TRBV28
CDR3: CAIQRTDYQPQHF
DNA: TGTGCCATCCAAAGGACAGATTATCAGCCCCAGCATTTT

D: .
size: once
J: TRBJ1-6
V: TRBV5-4
CDR3: CASSLGQINSPLHF
DNA: TGTGCCAGCAGCTTAGGGCAGATCAATTCACCCCTCCACTTT

D: TRBD2
size: .
J: TRBJ2-1
V: TRBV19
CDR3: CASRRTRTSRDHNEQFF
DNA: TGTGCCAGTAGGAGGACCCGGACTAGCAGGGACCACAATGAGCAGTTCTTC

D: .
size: .
J: TRBJ2-2
V: TRBV10-1
CDR3: CASSGKGVETGELFF
DNA: TGCGCCAGCAGTGGAAAGGGCGTAGAGACCGGGGAGCTGTTTTTT

D: TRBD2
size: once
J: TRBJ2-1
V: TRBV9
CDR3: CASSAGTRRVDEQFF
DNA: TGTGCCAGCAGCGCCGGGACTAGGAGGGTGGATGAGCAGTTCTTC

D: TRBD2
size: few
J: TRBJ2-1
V: TRBV30
CDR3: CAWKPGGGLNEQFF
DNA: TGTGCCTGGAAGCCGGGGGGTGGGCTTAATGAGCAGTTCTTC

D: .
size: .
J: TRBJ1-1
V: TRBV28
CDR3: CASSLRLRYTEAFF
DNA: TGTGCCAGCAGTTTGCGGCTAAGGTACACTGAAGCTTTCTTT

D: .
size: .
J: TRBJ2-5
V: TRBV7-9
CDR3: CASSFVGLEETQYF
DNA: TGTGCCAGCAGCTTCGTAGGGTTGGAAGAGACCCAGTACTTC

D: .
size: .
J: TRBJ1-2
V: TRBV28
CDR3: CASRNMGLYYTF
DNA: TGTGCCAGCAGGAATATGGGGCTGTACTACACCTTC